This TCR beta chain was documented in a study of T-cell memory formation after mild COVID-19. TCRdb recomputed calls from the 5' RACE reads with MiXCR, one row per CDR3 protein. The table has hundreds of thousands of distinct CDR3 sequences, roughly 20% seen once. This CDR3 contains 15 residues. Losses at the gene ends were 0 bases for V and 7 bases for J; bases not matched to a gene: 8. The germline gives CDR1 DFQATT, CDR2 SNEGSKA (reference sequence). J is TRBJ1-5 and V is TRBV20-1; 8 positions agree with TRBD1. Sequenced: PBMCs or a T cell subset sorted from them (not recorded which). The sequence derives from an adult woman who had mild COVID-19 (a few samples of this study predate the infection). Cell type and time point are not known. CDR3 DNA: TGCAGTGCTAGAGATCCTGCAGGGGGCCAACAGCCCCAGCATTTT. Amino acid sequence: CSARDPAGGQQPQHF.